This T cell receptor (beta chain) was captured in a study of blood T cell repertoires in COVID-19. Study background: Samples representing acute and convalescent COVID-19 were sourced from the United States, Italy and Spain. T cells, B-cell-depleted T cells, or PBMCs provided the cDNA or gDNA that served as material.

Original data processing: Amplification from reference gene primers served as the basis for estimated nucleated cell counts. Sequenced by immunoSEQ multiplex PCR; TCRdb stores in-frame clones only, minus some. The V and J calls and clone size were taken over from that table, and D and trimming were inferred from the DNA. This repertoire shows about 190,000 clones, about 90% found once; its top ten account for about 0.59%. The germline CDR1 and CDR2 sequences are KGHSH and LQKENI. The CDR3 covers 15 residues. Trimming took off 6 bases at V and 3 bases at J, with 17 bases between the two ends. This clone was recorded once.

The TCR comes from a man aged 45-60 years with acute or convalescent COVID-19. The rearrangement joins TRBV18 to TRBJ2-5, with D perhaps TRBD2 (5 bases). Source material: peripheral blood. The CDR3 DNA is TGTGCCAGCTCCGAGGTCCGGGGTGGGAAAGAGACCCAGTACTTC. It specifies CASSEVRGGKETQYF.